The clone carrying this TCR beta chain was detected a few times. Antigen specificity is unknown. PCR was performed a second time for 7 to 11 cycles using a sample-barcoded 5' primer and a J-beta primer mix. Tags on each cDNA molecule came from a template-switch adaptor with 12 random nucleotides. TCRdb used MiXCR to reprocess the 5' RACE reads, holding one entry per CDR3 protein. Of approximately 490,000 distinct CDR3 sequences listed, 24% are singletons. This entry comes from a study of blood T cells in healthy people across ages. CDR3 length: 15 amino acids. Per the germline V gene, CDR1 is SGHTS and CDR2 is YDEGEE. Trimming took off 4 bases at V and 0 bases at J, with 14 bases between the two ends. Study-wide findings and caveats: Among T cells, TCR beta diversity per million cells dropped roughly linearly as age rose.

This sample also belongs to another study, concerning T cells of mothers and their children. From that study: The entire RNA extract went into cDNA synthesis at approximately 1.5 ug per 15 ul. Several million TCR beta reads per child versus over 8 million per mother.

The source is a boy between 5 and 17 years old in good health. The rearrangement links TRBV5-8 to TRBJ2-7; the D is unclear. Source material: blood. CDR3 sequence reads: CASSPDGAYSYEQYF. For the CDR3, the DNA is TGTGCCAGCAGCCCCGACGGCGCCTACTCCTACGAGCAGTACTTC.